A selection of T cell receptor beta chains follows, all from one sample in a study of blood T cell repertoires in COVID-19. Profiling relied on immunoSEQ multiplex PCR, and the TCRdb table lists in-frame clones only, not all of them. The sample has tens of thousands of clones; roughly 77% are singletons. The sequenced sample was peripheral blood. The receptors originated from a man aged 55 to 70 with COVID-19, enrolled during active disease. CDR3s include the opening cysteine and the closing phenylalanine or tryptophan. The D gene is left open where the match is weak. Rows may omit the clone size; those that give it use once, few, many or a size class.

V gene: TRBV5-4
D gene: TRBD1
J gene: TRBJ1-1
clone size: -
CDR3 DNA: TGTGCCAGCAGCTCAAAATTTGAGGACAGGGCTATTGAAGCTTTCTTT
CDR3 protein: CASSSKFEDRAIEAFF

V gene: TRBV3-1/TRBV3-2
D gene: -
J gene: TRBJ1-5
clone size: -
CDR3 DNA: TGTGCCAGCAGCCAAGATTGGCAGGGTAGGGATCAGCCCCAGCATTTT
CDR3 protein: CASSQDWQGRDQPQHF

V gene: TRBV4-1
D gene: TRBD1
J gene: TRBJ1-6
clone size: -
CDR3 DNA: TGCGCCAGCAGCCAGTGGGACAGGCGGAATTCACCCCTCCACTTT
CDR3 protein: CASSQWDRRNSPLHF

V gene: TRBV7-2
D gene: TRBD1
J gene: TRBJ1-4
clone size: -
CDR3 DNA: TGTGCCAGCAGCTTAGGGGGATGGACAGGGCCGTCTAATGAAAAACTGTTTTTT
CDR3 protein: CASSLGGWTGPSNEKLFF

V gene: TRBV7-9
D gene: TRBD2
J gene: TRBJ2-1
clone size: few
CDR3 DNA: TGTGCCAGCAGCTTATCGGGACTAGGTCCCTACAATGAGCAGTTCTTC
CDR3 protein: CASSLSGLGPYNEQFF

V gene: TRBV5-1
D gene: TRBD2
J gene: TRBJ2-3
clone size: -
CDR3 DNA: TGCGCCAGCAGCCCGCGGACTAGCGGTACAGATACGCAGTATTTT
CDR3 protein: CASSPRTSGTDTQYF

V gene: TRBV2
D gene: TRBD2
J gene: TRBJ2-5
clone size: once
CDR3 DNA: TGTGCCAGCAACGGACTAGCGGAAGAGACCCAGTACTTC
CDR3 protein: CASNGLAEETQYF

V gene: TRBV7-9
D gene: -
J gene: TRBJ2-7
clone size: few
CDR3 DNA: TGTGCCAGCAGCCAGCGAGAAGACTCGCAGTACTTC
CDR3 protein: CASSQREDSQYF

V gene: TRBV9
D gene: TRBD1
J gene: TRBJ2-4
clone size: -
CDR3 DNA: TGTGCCAGCAGCGTAGGGGACAGCCAAAACATTCAGTACTTC
CDR3 protein: CASSVGDSQNIQYF

V gene: TRBV6-5
D gene: -
J gene: TRBJ2-2
clone size: -
CDR3 DNA: TGTGCCAGCAGTTACTCATCAGTCACCGGGGAGCTGTTTTTT
CDR3 protein: CASSYSSVTGELFF

V gene: TRBV12-3/TRBV12-4
D gene: -
J gene: TRBJ2-7
clone size: -
CDR3 DNA: TGTGCCAGCAGTCTCGACAGGACCTACGAGCAGTACTTC
CDR3 protein: CASSLDRTYEQYF

V gene: TRBV7-2
D gene: -
J gene: TRBJ1-5
clone size: -
CDR3 DNA: TGTGCCAGCAGCTTAAATTCTGGGGGCTATCAGCCCCAGCATTTT
CDR3 protein: CASSLNSGGYQPQHF

V gene: TRBV5-1
D gene: TRBD2
J gene: TRBJ2-7
clone size: few
CDR3 DNA: TGCGCCAGCAGCTGGACCCTAGCGGGGGGCTCCTACGAGCAGTACTTC
CDR3 protein: CASSWTLAGGSYEQYF

V gene: TRBV24-1
D gene: TRBD2
J gene: TRBJ2-3
clone size: -
CDR3 DNA: TGTGCCACCAGTGCTCCCACCAGGCCGGCGGGAGAGGCAGATACGCAGTATTTT
CDR3 protein: CATSAPTRPAGEADTQYF

V gene: TRBV30
D gene: -
J gene: TRBJ2-1
clone size: few
CDR3 DNA: TGTGCCTGGAGTGACCCCGGGATCTCCTACAATGAGCAGTTCTTC
CDR3 protein: CAWSDPGISYNEQFF

V gene: TRBV5-4
D gene: TRBD2
J gene: TRBJ2-5
clone size: -
CDR3 DNA: TGTGCCAGCAGCACCGAGACTAGCGGGGGGGGTATAATCCGGACCCAGTACTTC
CDR3 protein: CASSTETSGGGIIRTQYF

V gene: TRBV4-1
D gene: TRBD2
J gene: TRBJ2-7
clone size: -
CDR3 DNA: TGCGCCAGCAGCCCCCTGGCTAGCGGGACCTACGAGCAGTACTTC
CDR3 protein: CASSPLASGTYEQYF

V gene: TRBV3-1/TRBV3-2
D gene: -
J gene: TRBJ2-7
clone size: -
CDR3 DNA: TGTGCCAGCAGCGCGCCAGGCTCCTACGAGCAGTACTTC
CDR3 protein: CASSAPGSYEQYF

V gene: TRBV5-1
D gene: TRBD1
J gene: TRBJ1-4
clone size: -
CDR3 DNA: TGCGCCAGCAGCCCGACAGGGGGCGGAGAAAAACTGTTTTTT
CDR3 protein: CASSPTGGGEKLFF

V gene: TRBV5-5
D gene: -
J gene: TRBJ1-2
clone size: -
CDR3 DNA: TGTGCCAGCAGCTTGGCAGCTAACTATGGCTACACCTTC
CDR3 protein: CASSLAANYGYTF

V gene: TRBV4-1
D gene: -
J gene: TRBJ1-3
clone size: -
CDR3 DNA: TGCGCCAGCAGCCAAGTAAGGGGACTGGGCACCATATATTTT
CDR3 protein: CASSQVRGLGTIYF

V gene: TRBV12-3/TRBV12-4
D gene: -
J gene: TRBJ2-1
clone size: -
CDR3 DNA: TGTGCCAGCAGTTTAGTAACGGACAATGAGCAGTTCTTC
CDR3 protein: CASSLVTDNEQFF

V gene: TRBV5-1
D gene: TRBD1
J gene: TRBJ1-1
clone size: few
CDR3 DNA: TGCGCCAGCAGCTTTTCGACAGGGGGCACTGAAGCTTTCTTT
CDR3 protein: CASSFSTGGTEAFF

V gene: TRBV19
D gene: -
J gene: TRBJ1-2
clone size: -
CDR3 DNA: TGTGCCAGTACCATAAGGCCCCTAGATGGCTACACCTTC
CDR3 protein: CASTIRPLDGYTF

V gene: TRBV30
D gene: TRBD1
J gene: TRBJ2-3
clone size: -
CDR3 DNA: TGTGCCTGGACACCCGCAGGGGGAGATACGCAGTATTTT
CDR3 protein: CAWTPAGGDTQYF

V gene: TRBV10-3
D gene: TRBD1
J gene: TRBJ1-1
clone size: -
CDR3 DNA: TGTGCCATCAGTGAGTCGTCCGGGACAGGCGGGCCTGAAGCTTTCTTT
CDR3 protein: CAISESSGTGGPEAFF

V gene: TRBV4-3
D gene: -
J gene: TRBJ1-2
clone size: -
CDR3 DNA: TGCGCCAGCAGCCTTCGGCTAGGGGCTAACTATGGCTACACCTTC
CDR3 protein: CASSLRLGANYGYTF

V gene: TRBV25-1
D gene: -
J gene: TRBJ2-1
clone size: -
CDR3 DNA: TGTGCCAGCAGTGGGTCCCCGGAGGTTTATGAGCAGTTCTTC
CDR3 protein: CASSGSPEVYEQFF

V gene: TRBV9
D gene: TRBD2
J gene: TRBJ2-5
clone size: -
CDR3 DNA: TGTGCCAGCAGCGCAGCGGGGGGCCGGGGAGAGACCCAGTACTTC
CDR3 protein: CASSAAGGRGETQYF

V gene: TRBV19
D gene: TRBD2
J gene: TRBJ2-3
clone size: -
CDR3 DNA: TGTGCCAGTATCGCGACTAGCAGCACAGATACGCAGTATTTT
CDR3 protein: CASIATSSTDTQYF

V gene: TRBV6-5
D gene: TRBD1
J gene: TRBJ2-3
clone size: -
CDR3 DNA: TGTGCCAGCGGGTCCGGACAGGGTGTTACGGATACGCAGTATTTT
CDR3 protein: CASGSGQGVTDTQYF

V gene: TRBV7-6
D gene: TRBD1
J gene: TRBJ2-2
clone size: many
CDR3 DNA: TGTGCCAGCAGCGAAACAGGGGGCGCGGTGACCGGGGAGCTGTTTTTT
CDR3 protein: CASSETGGAVTGELFF

V gene: TRBV5-6
D gene: -
J gene: TRBJ2-3
clone size: -
CDR3 DNA: TGTGCCAGCAGCTTGGCCGGGGGGCCGAGCACAGATACGCAGTATTTT
CDR3 protein: CASSLAGGPSTDTQYF

V gene: TRBV3-1/TRBV3-2
D gene: TRBD2
J gene: TRBJ2-3
clone size: -
CDR3 DNA: TGTGCCAGCAGCCCCCGAGCGGGACTAGCAACAGATACGCAGTATTTT
CDR3 protein: CASSPRAGLATDTQYF

V gene: TRBV6-5
D gene: TRBD1
J gene: TRBJ1-1
clone size: -
CDR3 DNA: TGTGCCAGCAGTTACCGGGGACAGAATATGAACACTGAAGCTTTCTTT
CDR3 protein: CASSYRGQNMNTEAFF

V gene: TRBV2
D gene: TRBD2
J gene: TRBJ2-3
clone size: -
CDR3 DNA: TGTGCCAGCAGCGTGACTAGCGGGAGGATCGATACGCAGTATTTT
CDR3 protein: CASSVTSGRIDTQYF

V gene: TRBV5-4
D gene: -
J gene: TRBJ1-2
clone size: -
CDR3 DNA: TGTGCCAGCAGCATGGGGGGGACCAACAGGGAAATCAATGGCTACACCTTC
CDR3 protein: CASSMGGTNREINGYTF

V gene: TRBV3-1/TRBV3-2
D gene: -
J gene: TRBJ1-3
clone size: -
CDR3 DNA: TGTGCCAGCAGCGGAATCGGGGGTTCGAGAGGAAACACCATATATTTT
CDR3 protein: CASSGIGGSRGNTIYF

V gene: TRBV12-3/TRBV12-4
D gene: TRBD2
J gene: TRBJ2-1
clone size: -
CDR3 DNA: TGTGCCAGCCTAGCGGGGGGGCCTAATGAGCAGTTCTTC
CDR3 protein: CASLAGGPNEQFF

V gene: TRBV7-9
D gene: -
J gene: TRBJ2-1
clone size: -
CDR3 DNA: TGTGCCAGCAGCTCTACTAGCTCCTACAATGAGCAGTTCTTC
CDR3 protein: CASSSTSSYNEQFF

V gene: TRBV11-3
D gene: -
J gene: TRBJ2-1
clone size: -
CDR3 DNA: TGTGCCAGCAGCTTAGGGGGACTCTCCGCCTACAATGAGCAGTTCTTC
CDR3 protein: CASSLGGLSAYNEQFF

V gene: TRBV7-8
D gene: -
J gene: TRBJ2-3
clone size: -
CDR3 DNA: TGTGCCAGCAGCCGTCGGTCTAGCGTCACCGTGGATACGCAGTATTTT
CDR3 protein: CASSRRSSVTVDTQYF

V gene: TRBV6-5
D gene: -
J gene: TRBJ2-4
clone size: -
CDR3 DNA: TGTGCCAGCAGTTATGGCGGGGCAGCCAAAAACATTCAGTACTTC
CDR3 protein: CASSYGGAAKNIQYF

V gene: TRBV20-1
D gene: -
J gene: TRBJ1-3
clone size: -
CDR3 DNA: TGCAGTGCTAGTGACAGTTCTGGAAACACCATATATTTT
CDR3 protein: CSASDSSGNTIYF

V gene: TRBV29-1
D gene: TRBD2
J gene: TRBJ2-7
clone size: -
CDR3 DNA: TGCAGCGCCAATAACCACGGGGGGGAGCAGTACTTC
CDR3 protein: CSANNHGGEQYF

V gene: TRBV7-7
D gene: -
J gene: TRBJ2-1
clone size: few
CDR3 DNA: TGTGCTAGCAGCACCCAGGGGGGCAATGAGCAGTTCTTC
CDR3 protein: CASSTQGGNEQFF

V gene: TRBV27
D gene: TRBD1
J gene: TRBJ2-2
clone size: once
CDR3 DNA: TGTGCCAGCAGGTCTCCCCGACAGGGGAGAAACACCGGGGAGCTGTTTTTT
CDR3 protein: CASRSPRQGRNTGELFF

V gene: TRBV2
D gene: TRBD1
J gene: TRBJ1-5
clone size: few
CDR3 DNA: TGTGCCAGCAGTGGCTCTGGAGGCACAGGGGCTAGTCAGCCCCAGCATTTT
CDR3 protein: CASSGSGGTGASQPQHF

V gene: TRBV18
D gene: TRBD1
J gene: TRBJ2-7
clone size: -
CDR3 DNA: TGTGCCAGCTCACCTGATACCGGGACAGGATACTACGAGCAGTACTTC
CDR3 protein: CASSPDTGTGYYEQYF

V gene: TRBV7-3
D gene: -
J gene: TRBJ2-3
clone size: -
CDR3 DNA: TGTGCCAGCAGCTTAACGTCCCTAGATACGCAGTATTTT
CDR3 protein: CASSLTSLDTQYF

V gene: TRBV2
D gene: -
J gene: TRBJ2-6
clone size: -
CDR3 DNA: TGTGCCAGCATAGCCCAATCCGCTGGGGCCAACGTCCTGACTTTC
CDR3 protein: CASIAQSAGANVLTF

V gene: TRBV27
D gene: -
J gene: TRBJ1-6
clone size: -
CDR3 DNA: TGTGCCAGCAGTCCCCGACAGGAGTATTCACCCCTCCACTTT
CDR3 protein: CASSPRQEYSPLHF

V gene: TRBV24-1
D gene: TRBD2
J gene: TRBJ2-2
clone size: -
CDR3 DNA: TGTGCCACCAGTGATCCCGGGACTAGCCAAGGGGCCGGGGAGCTGTTTTTT
CDR3 protein: CATSDPGTSQGAGELFF